The TCR beta chain under discussion was sequenced for a study of shared clonotypes between healthy human individuals. Study-level information: Each donor's CD4 naive and CD4 memory cells filled three plates apiece, CD8 naive two, and CD8 memory one.

Profiled with immunoSEQ multiplex PCR; TCRdb holds only in-frame clones, not every one. The sample holds about 510,000 clones, about 95% seen once. Concerning this clone: Its target is not known. Other DNA sequences of this sample code for an identical CDR3.

Study-level findings and limits: The sharing of 5% to 5.5% of naive CD4 clonotypes was seen across a handful of donors.

Subsets obtained from CD4+ cells comprised CD45RA+ naive and CD45RA-negative memory cells. J gave up 7 bases and V 3 bases, and 3 bases lay outside the gene matches. The CDR3 length is 14 residues. From germline, CDR1 is MNHNS and CDR2 SASEGT. The receptor comes from a woman under 40 in good health. The rearrangement uses TRBV6-1 and TRBJ1-4, with 9 bases fitting TRBD1. Sequencing used naive CD4+ T cells sorted from blood. The subset here: CD45RA+ positively selected. CDR3 protein: CASSEGQGSEKLFF. CDR3 bases: TGTGCCAGCAGTGAGGGACAGGGTAGTGAAAAACTGTTTTTT.